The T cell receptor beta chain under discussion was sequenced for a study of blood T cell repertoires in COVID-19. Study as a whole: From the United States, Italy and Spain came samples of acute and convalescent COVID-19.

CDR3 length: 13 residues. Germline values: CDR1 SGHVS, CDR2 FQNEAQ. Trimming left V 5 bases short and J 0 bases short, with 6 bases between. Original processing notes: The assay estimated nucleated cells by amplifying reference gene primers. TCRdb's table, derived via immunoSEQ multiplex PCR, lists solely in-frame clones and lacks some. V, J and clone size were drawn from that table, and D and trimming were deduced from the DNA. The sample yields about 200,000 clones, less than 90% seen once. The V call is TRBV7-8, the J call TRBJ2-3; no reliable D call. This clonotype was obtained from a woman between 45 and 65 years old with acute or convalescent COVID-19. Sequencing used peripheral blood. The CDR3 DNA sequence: TGTGCCAGCAGCCCTTATAGCACAGATACGCAGTATTTT. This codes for CASSPYSTDTQYF.